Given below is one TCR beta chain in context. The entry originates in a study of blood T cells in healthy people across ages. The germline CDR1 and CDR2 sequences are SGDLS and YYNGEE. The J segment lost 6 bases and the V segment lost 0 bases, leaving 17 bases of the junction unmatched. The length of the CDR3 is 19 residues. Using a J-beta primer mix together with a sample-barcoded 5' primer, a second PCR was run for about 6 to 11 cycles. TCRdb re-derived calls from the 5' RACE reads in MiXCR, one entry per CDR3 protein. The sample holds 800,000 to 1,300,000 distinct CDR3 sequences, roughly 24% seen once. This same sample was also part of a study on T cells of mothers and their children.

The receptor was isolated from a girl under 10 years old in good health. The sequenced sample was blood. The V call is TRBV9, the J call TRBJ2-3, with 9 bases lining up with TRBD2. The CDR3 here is CASSVAMAESGRRKDTQYF. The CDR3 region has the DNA TGTGCCAGCAGCGTAGCTATGGCGGAAAGCGGGAGGAGGAAGGATACGCAGTATTTT.